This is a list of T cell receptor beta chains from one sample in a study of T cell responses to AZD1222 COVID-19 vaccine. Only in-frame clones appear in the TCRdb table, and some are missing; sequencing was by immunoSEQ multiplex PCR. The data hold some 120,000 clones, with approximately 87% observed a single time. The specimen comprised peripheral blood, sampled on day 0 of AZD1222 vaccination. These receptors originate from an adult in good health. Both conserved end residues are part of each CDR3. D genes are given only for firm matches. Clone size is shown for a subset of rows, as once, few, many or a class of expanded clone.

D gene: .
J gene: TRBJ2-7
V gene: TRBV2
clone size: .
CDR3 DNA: TGTGCCAGCAGTGAAGGGGCAGGGCTACAGCAGTACTTC
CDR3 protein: CASSEGAGLQQYF

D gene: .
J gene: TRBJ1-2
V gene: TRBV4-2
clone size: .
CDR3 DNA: TGTGCCAGCAGCCACGTCCTTGGGGGCGAAGATAACTATGGCTACACCTTC
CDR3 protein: CASSHVLGGEDNYGYTF

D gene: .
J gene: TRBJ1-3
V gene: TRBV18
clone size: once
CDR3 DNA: TGTGCCAGCTCACTCCACGATACAGGAATGGGAAACACCATATATTTT
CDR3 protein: CASSLHDTGMGNTIYF

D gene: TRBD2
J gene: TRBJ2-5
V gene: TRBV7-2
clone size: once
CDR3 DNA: TGTGCCAGCAGCCAACGGGGGGGCACCCAAGAGACCCAGTACTTC
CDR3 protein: CASSQRGGTQETQYF

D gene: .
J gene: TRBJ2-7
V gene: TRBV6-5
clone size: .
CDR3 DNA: TGTGCCAGCACCAAGGAAGGCAGCAACTCCTACGAGCAGTACTTC
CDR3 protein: CASTKEGSNSYEQYF

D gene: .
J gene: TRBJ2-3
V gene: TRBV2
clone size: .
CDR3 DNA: TGTGCCAGCAGGGGGGAATCAGATACGCAGTATTTT
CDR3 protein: CASRGESDTQYF

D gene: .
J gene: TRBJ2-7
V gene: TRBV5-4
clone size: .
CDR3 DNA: TGTGCCAGCAGCTTGGACCAGGGTACCTACGAGCAGTACTTC
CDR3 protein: CASSLDQGTYEQYF

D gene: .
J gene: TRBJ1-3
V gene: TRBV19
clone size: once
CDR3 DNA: TGTGCCAGTAGCTTGGGGGACACCATATATTTT
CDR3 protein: CASSLGDTIYF

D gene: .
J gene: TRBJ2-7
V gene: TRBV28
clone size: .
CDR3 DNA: TGTGCCAGCAGTTTAGGCCAGGGGTACGAGCAGTACTTC
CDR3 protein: CASSLGQGYEQYF

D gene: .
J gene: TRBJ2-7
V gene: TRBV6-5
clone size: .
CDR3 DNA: TGTGCCAGCAGTTACTCGCGCACAGGGAGGTACGAGCAGTACTTC
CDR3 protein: CASSYSRTGRYEQYF

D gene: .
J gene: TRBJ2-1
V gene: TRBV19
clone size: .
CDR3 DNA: TGTGCCAGTAGTATAGGGAATAACAATGAGCAGTTCTTC
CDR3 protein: CASSIGNNNEQFF

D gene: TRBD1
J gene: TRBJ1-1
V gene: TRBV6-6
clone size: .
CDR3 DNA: TGTGCCAGCAGGTTGGACAGGGAGAACACTGAAGCTTTCTTT
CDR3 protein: CASRLDRENTEAFF

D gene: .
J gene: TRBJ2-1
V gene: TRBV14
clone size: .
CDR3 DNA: TGTGCCAGCAGCCAACACTACAGCTCCTACAATGAGCAGTTCTTC
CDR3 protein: CASSQHYSSYNEQFF

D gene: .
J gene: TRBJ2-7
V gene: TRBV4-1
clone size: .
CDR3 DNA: TGCGCCAGCAGCCAAGACCGGGTTGGGGCCGGGGGCTCCTACGAGCAGTACTTC
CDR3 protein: CASSQDRVGAGGSYEQYF

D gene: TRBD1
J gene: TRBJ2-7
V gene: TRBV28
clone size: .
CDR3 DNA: TGTGCCAGCAGTTTGACAGGGGGGAGTCGGGAGCAGTACTTC
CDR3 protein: CASSLTGGSREQYF

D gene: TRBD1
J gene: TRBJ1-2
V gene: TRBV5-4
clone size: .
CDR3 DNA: TGTGCCAGCAGCTTCGGACAGGGGGCTCCTGGCTACACCTTC
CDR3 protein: CASSFGQGAPGYTF

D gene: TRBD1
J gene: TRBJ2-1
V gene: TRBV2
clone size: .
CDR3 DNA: TGTGCCAGCAGTGAAGCGGCTGAACAGGGGGGTGAGCAGTTCTTC
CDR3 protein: CASSEAAEQGGEQFF

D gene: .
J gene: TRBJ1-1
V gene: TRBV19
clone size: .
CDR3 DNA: TGTGCCAGTTCCGGGACACTGAACACTGAAGCTTTCTTT
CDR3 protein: CASSGTLNTEAFF

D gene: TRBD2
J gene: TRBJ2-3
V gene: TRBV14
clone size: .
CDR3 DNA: TGTGCCAGCAGCCGAATAACCGGGACTAGCAGCACAGATACGCAGTATTTT
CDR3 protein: CASSRITGTSSTDTQYF

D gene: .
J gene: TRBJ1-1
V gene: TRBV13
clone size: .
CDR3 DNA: TGTGCCAGCAGCTTAAACGAGGGCACTGAAGCTTTCTTT
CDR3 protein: CASSLNEGTEAFF

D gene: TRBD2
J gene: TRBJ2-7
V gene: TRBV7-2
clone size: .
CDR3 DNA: TGTGCCAGCAGCTCTAGCGGGGCCCCTAGCTCCTACGAGCAGTACTTC
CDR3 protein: CASSSSGAPSSYEQYF

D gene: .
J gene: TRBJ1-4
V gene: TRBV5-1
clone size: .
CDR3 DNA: TGCGCCAGCAGCTCACAGATTAATGAAAAACTGTTTTTT
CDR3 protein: CASSSQINEKLFF

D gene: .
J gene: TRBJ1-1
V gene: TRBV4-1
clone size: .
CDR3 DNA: TGCGCCAGCAGCCAAGATTGGTGGTCCCGGGACACCTCGAACACTGAAGCTTTCTTT
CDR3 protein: CASSQDWWSRDTSNTEAFF

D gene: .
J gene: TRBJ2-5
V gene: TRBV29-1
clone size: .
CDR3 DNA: TGCAGCGTGGGACTGGCCCTGGAGACCCAGTACTTC
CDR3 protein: CSVGLALETQYF

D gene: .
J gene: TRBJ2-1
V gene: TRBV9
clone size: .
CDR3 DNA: TGTGCCAGCAGCGTAGGAGAGGGAAGTTTCGGCAATGAGCAGTTCTTC
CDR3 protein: CASSVGEGSFGNEQFF

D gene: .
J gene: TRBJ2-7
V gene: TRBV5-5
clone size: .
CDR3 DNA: TGTGCCAGCAGCTTGGATCTCTCCTCATACGAGCAGTACTTC
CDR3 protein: CASSLDLSSYEQYF

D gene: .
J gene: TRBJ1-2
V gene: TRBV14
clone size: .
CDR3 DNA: TGTGCCAGCAGCCTAGCCACAGGGCCCTATGGCTACACCTTC
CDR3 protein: CASSLATGPYGYTF

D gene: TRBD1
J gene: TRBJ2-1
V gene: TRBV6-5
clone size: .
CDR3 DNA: TGTGCCAGCAGATCCGGGACAGGGGGTCATGAGCAGTTCTTC
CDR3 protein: CASRSGTGGHEQFF

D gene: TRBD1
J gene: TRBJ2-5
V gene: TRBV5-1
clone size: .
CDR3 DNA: TGCGCCAGCAGCTTGGACAGGGGGAGGGAGACCCAGTACTTC
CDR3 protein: CASSLDRGRETQYF

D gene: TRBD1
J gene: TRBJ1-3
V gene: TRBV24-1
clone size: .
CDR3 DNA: TGTGCCACCAGTGATTCCCGACAGGGGGCTACTGGAAACACCATATATTTT
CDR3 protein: CATSDSRQGATGNTIYF

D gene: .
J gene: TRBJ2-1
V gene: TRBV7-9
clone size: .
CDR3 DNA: TGTGCCACCCGAGGTGCATTAGACAATGAGCAGTTCTTC
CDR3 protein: CATRGALDNEQFF

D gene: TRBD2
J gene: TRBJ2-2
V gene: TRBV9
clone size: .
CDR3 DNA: TGTGCCAGCAGCCCCTCCGGACTAGCGGGAGGGGAGCTGTTTTTT
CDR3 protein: CASSPSGLAGGELFF

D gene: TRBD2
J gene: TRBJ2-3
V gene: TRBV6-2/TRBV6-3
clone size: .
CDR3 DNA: TGTGCCAGCAGTTATACTAGCGCAGATACGCAGTATTTT
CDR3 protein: CASSYTSADTQYF

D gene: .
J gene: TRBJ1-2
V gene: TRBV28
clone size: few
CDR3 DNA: TGTGCCAGCAGTACTCCGCGTTCAGGGGTCTATGGCTACACCTTC
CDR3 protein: CASSTPRSGVYGYTF

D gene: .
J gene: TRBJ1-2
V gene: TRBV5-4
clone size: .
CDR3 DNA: TGTGCCAGCAGCTTGGCCGCGGCGGCTTATGGCTACACCTTC
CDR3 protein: CASSLAAAAYGYTF

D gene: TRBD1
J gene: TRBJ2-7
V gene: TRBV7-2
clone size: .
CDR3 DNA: TGTGCCAGCAGCTCTAGAGGTTCGGGACAGGGTTACGAGCAGTACTTC
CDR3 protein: CASSSRGSGQGYEQYF

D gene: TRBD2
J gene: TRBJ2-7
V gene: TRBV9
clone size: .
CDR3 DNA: TGTGCCAGCAGCGCTAGCGGGAGAGCCGCGGGGGAGCAGTACTTC
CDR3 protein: CASSASGRAAGEQYF

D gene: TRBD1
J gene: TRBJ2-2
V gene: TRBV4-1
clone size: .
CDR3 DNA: TGCGCCAGCAGCCAAGATCTCAACAGGGGAAGCACCGGGGAGCTGTTTTTT
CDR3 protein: CASSQDLNRGSTGELFF

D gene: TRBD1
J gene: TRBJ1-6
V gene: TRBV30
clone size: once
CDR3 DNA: TGTGCCTGGAGTGGGACAGGGGACTTTTATTTT
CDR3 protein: CAWSGTGDFYF

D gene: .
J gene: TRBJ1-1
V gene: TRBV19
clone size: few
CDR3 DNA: TGTGCCAGTAGTATTGGAGGGGGTGGTCTCACTGAAGCTTTCTTT
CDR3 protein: CASSIGGGGLTEAFF

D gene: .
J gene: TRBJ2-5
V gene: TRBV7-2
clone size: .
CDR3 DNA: TGTGCCAGCAGCTTAGGCATTCGGGAGACCCAGTACTTC
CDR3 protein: CASSLGIRETQYF

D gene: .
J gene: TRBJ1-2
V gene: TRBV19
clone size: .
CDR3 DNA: TGTGCCTGTCACCCCCTCGGTTCCCCTAACTATGGCTACACCTTC
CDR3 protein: CACHPLGSPNYGYTF

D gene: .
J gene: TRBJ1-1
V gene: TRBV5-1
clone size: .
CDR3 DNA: TGCGCCAGCAGCTTTTCCGGACCGAACACTGAAGCTTTCTTT
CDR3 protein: CASSFSGPNTEAFF

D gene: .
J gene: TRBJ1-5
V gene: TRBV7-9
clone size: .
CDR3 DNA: TGTGCCAGCAGCTTAATCGAGGCCTCTTCGTATAGCAATCAGCCCCAGCATTTT
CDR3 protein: CASSLIEASSYSNQPQHF

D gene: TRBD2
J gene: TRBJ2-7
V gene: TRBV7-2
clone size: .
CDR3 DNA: TGTGCCAGCAGCTCGGGACTAGCGGGAAAGGGTGAGCAGTACTTC
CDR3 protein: CASSSGLAGKGEQYF

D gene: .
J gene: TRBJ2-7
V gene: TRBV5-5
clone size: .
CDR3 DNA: TGTGCCAGCAGCTGGGGTATGGGGAGTTACGAGCAGTACTTC
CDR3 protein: CASSWGMGSYEQYF

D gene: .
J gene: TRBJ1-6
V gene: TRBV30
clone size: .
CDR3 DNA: TGTGCCTGGAGTGTGAGGGGGGAAGGGGTTAATTCACCCCTCCACTTT
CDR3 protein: CAWSVRGEGVNSPLHF

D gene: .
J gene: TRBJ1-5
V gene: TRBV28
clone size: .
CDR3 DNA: TGTGCCAGCAGTTTATCTGCGGCTCAGCATTTT
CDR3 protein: CASSLSAAQHF